What follows are 9 T cell receptor beta chains derived from one specimen sequenced in a study of blood T cell repertoires in COVID-19. Only in-frame clones appear in the TCRdb table, and some are missing; sequencing was by immunoSEQ multiplex PCR. The sample shows a few hundred thousand clones, 90% of them seen only once. Sequenced sample: peripheral blood. These receptors were taken from a woman aged 25 to 39 with COVID-19, enrolled during active disease.

This chain links TRBV7-9 with TRBJ2-7; TRBD1 aligns across 10 bases. V lost 6 bases to trimming and J lost 0 bases; unmatched junction nucleotides: 5. The CDR3 is 15 amino acids. Germline assignment: CDR1 SEHNR and CDR2 FQNEAQ (reference sequence). CDR3 loop: CASSPGTGDSYEQYF. CDR3 in DNA: TGTGCCAGCAGTCCCGGGACAGGGGACTCCTACGAGCAGTACTTC.

The V call is TRBV28, the J call TRBJ1-1; D gene unclear. Trimming took off 5 bases at V and 0 bases at J, with 10 bases between the two ends. Germline V gene data show CDR1 as MDHEN and CDR2 as SYDVKM. The length of the CDR3 is 14 residues. The CDR3 sequence: CASSLPLMNTEAFF. The CDR3 DNA is TGTGCCAGCAGTCTCCCTTTAATGAACACTGAAGCTTTCTTT.

The V gene is TRBV6-5, the J gene TRBJ2-2; D is perhaps TRBD2 (5 bases). CDR1 is MNHEY and CDR2 is SVGAGI in the germline V gene. This CDR3 region has 14 residues. The V end was cut by 10 bases, the J end by 2 bases, with 14 bases between. The CDR3 loop is CATSRGYNTGELFF. CDR3 in DNA: TGTGCCACCTCTCGGGGTTACAACACCGGGGAGCTGTTTTTT.

The chain carries TRBV6-1 and TRBJ2-1, with no clear D. Germline CDR1 reads MNHNS; CDR2 reads SASEGT. The CDR3 has 16 amino acids. Trimming pared 2 bases from V and 0 bases from J, leaving 11 bases between. The DNA for the CDR3 is TGTGCCAGCAGTGAACAACTTCCGAGCTCCTACAATGAGCAGTTCTTC. Amino acids: CASSEQLPSSYNEQFF.

This clone came up once. The rearrangement joins TRBV15 to TRBJ2-7; 7 positions match TRBD1. The CDR3 consists of 13 residues. Trimming took 4 bases from V and 4 from J; bases not matched to a gene: 4. Germline lookup yields CDR1 LNHNV and CDR2 YYDKDF (reference sequence). CDR3 sequence: CATSINRGYEQYF. The DNA of the CDR3 is TGTGCCACCAGCATAAACAGGGGATACGAGCAGTACTTC.

The chain recombines TRBV19 with TRBJ2-2; D is unresolved. Germline CDR1 LNHDA, CDR2 SQIVND (reference sequence). The CDR3 totals 13 residues. V lost 6 bases and J lost 8, with 13 bases in between. The CDR3 DNA sequence: TGTGCCAGTAGGGCAAGTCGAGGTGGGGAGCTGTTTTTT. It specifies CASRASRGGELFF.

In its sample, this clone was seen once. The chain has TRBV15 and TRBJ2-7; 11 bases are a match to TRBD2. J gave up 6 bases and V 0 bases, and 4 bases lay outside the gene matches. CDR3 length: 15 amino acids. Per germline, CDR1 LNHNV and CDR2 YYDKDF (reference sequence). CDR3 DNA: TGTGCCACCAGCAGAGAAGCTAGCGGGAGGTTCGAGCAGTACTTC. Translation: CATSREASGRFEQYF.

J is TRBJ2-7 and V is TRBV3-1 (or the pseudogene TRBV3-2); TRBD1 is a possible D gene (5 bases). Germline V gene data show CDR1 as LGHDT and CDR2 as YNNKEL (reference sequence). CDR3 size: 23 residues. V lost 0 bases, J lost 0 bases, and 33 bases lay in between. CDR3 sequence reads: CASSQDQAPDRPRKWKGSYEQYF. DNA for the CDR3: TGTGCCAGCAGCCAAGATCAGGCCCCCGACAGACCTCGGAAGTGGAAGGGCTCCTACGAGCAGTACTTC.

V is TRBV9 and J is TRBJ2-7, with 11 bases matching TRBD2. V gave up 3 bases and J gave up 6 bases; unmatched junction bases: 2. The germline V gene has CDR1 SGDLS and CDR2 YYNGEE. The CDR3 extends over 13 amino acids. In nucleotides, the CDR3 is TGTGCCAGCAGCGCCGGACTAGCGGGCGAGCAGTACTTC. Encoded protein: CASSAGLAGEQYF.